This T cell receptor (beta chain) originates from a study of control samples from healthy donors and cancer patients. The germline CDR1 and CDR2 sequences are WSHSY and SAAADI. V was trimmed by 7 bases and J by 0 bases, leaving 10 bases between them. This CDR3 comprises 14 residues. Method: immunoSEQ multiplex PCR; TCRdb's copy keeps in-frame clones and lacks some. Found here are about 140,000 clones, around 90% of them singletons; the top ten hold approximately 7.2%. The J gene is TRBJ1-3, the V gene TRBV10-2; D is ambiguous. The receptor was isolated from a man between 18 and 35 years old in good health. Sequences were obtained from blood. CDR3 loop: CASTAEVSGNTIYF. Written as DNA, the CDR3 is TGCGCCAGCACAGCCGAGGTCTCTGGAAACACCATATATTTT.